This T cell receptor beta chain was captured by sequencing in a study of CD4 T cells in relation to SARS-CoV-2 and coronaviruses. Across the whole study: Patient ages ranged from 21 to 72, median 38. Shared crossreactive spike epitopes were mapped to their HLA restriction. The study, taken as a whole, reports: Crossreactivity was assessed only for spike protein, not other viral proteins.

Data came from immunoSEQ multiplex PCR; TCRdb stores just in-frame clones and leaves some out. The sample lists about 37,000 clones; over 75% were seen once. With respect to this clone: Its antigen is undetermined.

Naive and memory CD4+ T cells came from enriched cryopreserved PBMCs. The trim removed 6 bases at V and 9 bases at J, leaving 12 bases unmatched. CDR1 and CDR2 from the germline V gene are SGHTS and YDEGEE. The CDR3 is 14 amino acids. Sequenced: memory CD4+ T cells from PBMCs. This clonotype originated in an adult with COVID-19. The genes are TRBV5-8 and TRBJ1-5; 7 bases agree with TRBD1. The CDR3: CASIGRQGVWPQHF. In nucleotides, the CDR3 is TGTGCCAGCATTGGTCGACAGGGAGTTTGGCCCCAGCATTTT.